The 16 T cell receptor beta chains presented below share a single source sample, sequenced in a study of OX40 agonist ivuxolimab in advanced cancers. Libraries were prepared by immunoSEQ multiplex PCR; TCRdb keeps only in-frame clonotypes and omits some of them. This sample has 77,000 or so clones; 89% occur once, and the top ten carry over 10%. Sequenced here: CD4+ or CD8+ T cells sorted from blood, sampled in a trial of the OX40 agonist ivuxolimab. These receptors all come from an adult with an advanced solid tumor such as melanoma, head and neck, liver or kidney cancer.

This rearrangement joins TRBV18 to TRBJ2-2; D might be TRBD1 or TRBD2, each matching 5 bases. The CDR3 is made up of 16 amino acids. V lost 3 bases and J 3 bases, leaving 14 bases between the germline ends. The germline CDR1 and CDR2 sequences are KGHSH and LQKENI. The CDR3, as DNA: TGTGCCAGCTCACCGACGGGGCCGAAGGACACCGGGGAGCTGTTTTTT. This encodes CASSPTGPKDTGELFF.

This chain joins TRBV14 and TRBJ2-7; TRBD1 aligns across 9 bases. The CDR3 sequence is 16 residues long. Losses at the gene ends were 0 bases for V and 3 bases for J; bases not matched to a gene: 6. The germline V gene has CDR1 SGHDN and CDR2 FVKESK. DNA of the CDR3: TGTGCCAGCAGCCAAGAACCCGGACAGGGGTACTACGAGCAGTACTTC. Protein sequence: CASSQEPGQGYYEQYF. The full variable domain, rest sourced from reference TRBV14 and TRBJ2-7, is EAGVTQFPSHSVIEKGQTVTLRCDPISGHDNLYWYRRVMGKEIKFLLHFVKESKQDESGMPNNRFLAERTGGTYSTLKVQPAELEDSGVYFCASSQEPGQGYYEQYFGPGTRLTVT.

V is TRBV5-5 and J is TRBJ1-2; no definite D call. This CDR3 is 12 amino acids long. V was clipped by 0 bases and J by 3 bases, with 3 bases between them. Germline V gene lookup returns CDR1 SGHKS and CDR2 YYEKEE (reference sequence). The CDR3, as DNA: TGTGCCAGCAGCTTGGCTGACTATGGCTACACCTTC. Translating it yields CASSLADYGYTF.

The chain combines TRBV7-2 with TRBJ1-2; a possible D gene is TRBD1 (5 bases). V lost 0 bases and J 6 bases, leaving 8 bases between the germline ends. CDR3 size: 13 residues. The germline gives CDR1 SGHTA, CDR2 FQGNSA. For the CDR3, the DNA is TGTGCCAGCAGCTTAGCTTGGGGGGATGGCTACACCTTC. Translation: CASSLAWGDGYTF.

Of note for this clone: At one boundary the junction diverges from the germline segment, which might be a read error. The gene calls are TRBV11-2 and TRBJ2-7, with a possible D match to TRBD2 (5 bases). The germline CDR1 and CDR2 sequences are SGHAT and FQNNGV. This CDR3 comprises 15 residues. The CDR3 protein is CASSLEGFGFGEQYF. CDR3 nucleotides: TGTGCCAGCAGCCTAGAGGGTTTCGGCTTTGGCGAGCAGTACTTC.

The rearrangement joins TRBV12-2 to TRBJ2-7; the table names TRBD2, a call not compared with the DNA. TRBV12-2 is a pseudogene. The CDR3 loop spans 14 amino acids. The CDR3, as DNA: TGTGCAAGTCGCTTCAGGAGAGGGAACTACGAGCAGTACTTC. Its protein product is CASRFRRGNYEQYF.

The J gene is TRBJ2-1, the V gene TRBV19; 9 bases line up with TRBD2. CDR1 is LNHDA, CDR2 SQIVND, per germline (reference sequence). The CDR3 is made up of 14 amino acids. V shed 7 bases and J 6 bases; nucleotides not matched to a gene: 7. Here the CDR3 reads CASKGGLARNEQFF. The CDR3, as DNA: TGTGCCAGTAAGGGTGGACTAGCGCGCAATGAGCAGTTCTTC.

The chain carries TRBV4-1 and TRBJ2-2; 9 nucleotides line up with TRBD1. Trimming took 4 bases from V and 7 from J; bases not matched to a gene: 13. Germline CDR1 MGHRA, CDR2 YSYEKL. CDR3 length: 17 residues. CDR3 sequence: CASSRADGQGRGGELFF. The CDR3, as DNA: TGCGCCAGCAGCCGGGCTGATGGACAGGGGAGAGGCGGGGAGCTGTTTTTT.

The DNA for the CDR3 is TGTGCCAGCAGTCCCCCGGGATCAACTAATGAAAAACTGTTTTTT. Protein sequence: CASSPPGSTNEKLFF. The chain uses TRBV28 and TRBJ1-4; D is unresolved. V lost 5 bases to trimming and J lost 0 bases, with 10 bases between them. This CDR3 contains 15 residues. CDR1 is MDHEN and CDR2 is SYDVKM in the germline V gene. The full variable domain, its missing parts supplied by reference TRBV28 and TRBJ1-4, is DVKVTQSSRYLVKRTGEKVFLECVQDMDHENMFWYRQDPGLGLRLIYFSYDVKMKEKGDIPEGYSVSREKKERFSLILESASTNQTSMYLCASSPPGSTNEKLFFGSGTQLSVL.

This chain uses TRBV7-8 with TRBJ2-2, with 12 bases aligning to TRBD1. Per germline, CDR1 SGHVS and CDR2 FQNEAQ. Germline trimming cut 5 bases from V and 5 bases from J; bases unmatched to any gene: 6. CDR3 length: 16 residues. The CDR3 loop is CASSPRDRGRTGELFF. CDR3 sequence (DNA): TGTGCCAGCAGCCCACGGGACAGGGGGCGAACCGGGGAGCTGTTTTTT.

Note on this clone: Mismatch with germline at one junction end may stem from a read error. The chain employs TRBV7-7 and TRBJ2-5, with D perhaps matching TRBD2 (6 bases). In germline, CDR1 is SSHAT, CDR2 FNYEAQ (reference sequence). CDR3 length: 15 residues. The CDR3 here is CASSRTTSMGETQYF. As DNA, the CDR3 is TGTGCTAGCAGCCGAACGACTAGTATGGGAGAGACCCAGTACTTC.

The genes are TRBV5-1 and TRBJ2-4; D call uncertain. V was cut by 0 bases and J by 0 bases, with 4 bases left in between. The CDR3 consists of 14 residues. From germline, CDR1 is SGHRS and CDR2 YFSETQ. CDR3 residues: CASSLGVAKNIQYF. The CDR3 nucleotides read TGCGCCAGCAGCTTGGGGGTAGCCAAAAACATTCAGTACTTC.

The chain recombines TRBV6-1 with TRBJ2-5; D possibly uses TRBD1 or TRBD2 (5 bases each). V was shortened by 2 bases and J by 8 bases, with 15 bases between the two germline ends. Germline CDR1 is MNHNS and CDR2 is SASEGT. The length of the CDR3 is 14 residues. CDR3 DNA sequence: TGTGCCAGCAGTGAATCCGGGGCTTCCATAACCCAGTACTTC. Protein sequence: CASSESGASITQYF.

This clone appeared a single time. The genes are TRBV7-2 and TRBJ2-7; the match to TRBD2 covers 7 bases. CDR1 and CDR2 (germline): SGHTA, FQGNSA. The J segment lost 0 bases and the V segment lost 3 bases, leaving 5 bases of the junction unmatched. This CDR3 region has 15 residues. The chain's CDR3 is CASSFSPSGSYEQYF. The DNA for the CDR3 is TGTGCCAGCAGCTTTAGTCCTAGCGGCTCCTACGAGCAGTACTTC.

The chain is built from TRBV18 and TRBJ2-3, with 7 bases matching TRBD1. Unmatched junction bases numbered 10, after V lost 0 bases and J lost 7 bases. CDR1 is KGHSH, CDR2 LQKENI, per germline. The CDR3 consists of 16 residues. The CDR3 here is CASSPPGRGSSNTQYF. DNA for the CDR3: TGTGCCAGCTCACCACCGGGCAGGGGGTCTTCGAATACGCAGTATTTT.

This chain links TRBV7-9 with TRBJ1-1; D gene unclear. Germline lookup yields CDR1 SEHNR and CDR2 FQNEAQ (reference sequence). The CDR3 is 14 amino acids. Trimming stripped 2 bases from V and 1 base from J, with 8 bases between. CDR3 amino acids: CASSLMARNTEAFF. As DNA, the CDR3 is TGTGCCAGCAGCTTAATGGCTAGGAACACTGAAGCTTTCTTT.